These 13 T cell receptor beta chains were all obtained from the same sample, sequenced in a study of cytomegalovirus exposure and HLA in healthy donors. The study ran its PCR with 60 Vbeta and 13 Jbeta primers. Measured with immunoSEQ multiplex PCR; TCRdb has only the in-frame clones, and not every one. The sample comprises under 300,000 clones, roughly two thirds of which are singletons, and about 2.1% rests with the top ten. The sample consisted of PBMCs. The receptors were sampled from a female donor in good health and CMV-seronegative.

The chain uses TRBV4-1 and TRBJ2-5; the match to TRBD1 covers 7 bases. The J call could be wrong; TRBJ2-7 is a better fit for the DNA end. The CDR3 consists of 14 residues. The germline V gene has CDR1 MGHRA and CDR2 YSYEKL. This chain's CDR3 is CASSQPGQRYEQYF. CDR3 sequence (DNA): TGCGCCAGCAGCCAGCCGGGACAGCGCTACGAGCAGTACTTC.

On this clone: Relative to the germline gene, one junction end is altered; a read error may explain this. The chain uses TRBV7-9 and TRBJ2-7; no clear D gene. The CDR3 spans 14 residues. From germline, CDR1 is SEHNR and CDR2 FQNEAQ (reference sequence). The CDR3 DNA follows: TGTTCCAGCAGCTCCCGGTCTTTAGATTACGAGCAGTACTTC. Translation: CSSSSRSLDYEQYF.

The chain links TRBV28 to TRBJ1-5; D remains ambiguous. Trimming cost V 4 bases and J 3 bases, with 16 bases left between them. Germline-derived CDR1 and CDR2 are MDHEN and SYDVKM. This CDR3 contains 16 residues. Here the CDR3 reads CASSSDYRKINQPQHF. Written as DNA, the CDR3 is TGTGCCAGCAGTTCCGACTATCGTAAGATCAATCAGCCCCAGCATTTT.

This chain connects TRBV15 to TRBJ1-4; no definite D call. Per germline, CDR1 LNHNV and CDR2 YYDKDF (reference sequence). The CDR3 is 16 amino acids. Trimming left V 0 bases short and J 0 bases short, with 8 bases between. This CDR3 reads CATSRDLTATNEKLFF. CDR3 coding DNA: TGTGCCACCAGCAGAGATCTCACTGCAACTAATGAAAAACTGTTTTTT.

The chain employs TRBV19 and TRBJ2-2, with TRBD2 as a possible D gene (6 bases). The CDR3 sequence is 15 residues long. The V end was cut by 5 bases, the J end by 5 bases, with 15 bases between. Germline lookup yields CDR1 LNHDA and CDR2 SQIVND (reference sequence). The chain's CDR3 is CASSRVGSSTGELFF. Written as DNA, the CDR3 is TGTGCCAGTAGTCGTGTCGGGAGTTCAACCGGGGAGCTGTTTTTT.

The chain joins TRBV5-6 to TRBJ2-7; 10 nucleotides agree with TRBD1. The CDR3 contains 15 residues. Looked up from germline, CDR1 is SGHDT and CDR2 is YYEEEE. V dropped 3 bases and J dropped 2; count of bases not matched to a gene: 5. The CDR3: CASSWRGTGAYEQYF. CDR3 DNA: TGTGCCAGCAGCTGGCGGGGGACAGGGGCCTACGAGCAGTACTTC.

The chain uses TRBV28 and TRBJ2-7, with 11 positions matching TRBD2. The J segment lost 6 bases and the V segment lost 5 bases, leaving 6 bases of the junction unmatched. Germline V gives CDR1 MDHEN, CDR2 SYDVKM. The CDR3 is 14 amino acids. The CDR3 bases are TGTGCCAGCAGTCTACTAGCGGGAGCAGGCGAGCAGTACTTC. It codes for CASSLLAGAGEQYF.

The chain has TRBV7-9 and TRBJ2-7; possible D gene TRBD1, 6 bases. The CDR3 is made up of 16 amino acids. V lost 5 bases and J lost 6, with 23 bases in between. CDR1 is SEHNR and CDR2 is FQNEAQ in the germline V gene (reference sequence). The CDR3 region is CASSPGASTTVREQYF. The CDR3 nucleotides are TGTGCCAGCAGCCCAGGGGCCAGCACGACCGTACGCGAGCAGTACTTC.

This clone was observed a few times. The V call is TRBV18, the J call TRBJ1-3; D is unclear. Trimming shortened V by 3 bases and J by 7 bases, and 13 bases separated the two germline ends. In germline, CDR1 is KGHSH, CDR2 LQKENI. The CDR3 has 14 residues. The CDR3 DNA is TGTGCCAGCTCACCTTCCCTACGAGGGAACACCATATATTTT. This codes for CASSPSLRGNTIYF.

There are a few counts of this clone. V is TRBV10-3 and J is TRBJ2-7; the match to TRBD2 covers 12 bases. CDR1 is ENHRY and CDR2 is SYGVKD in the germline V gene. The V gene end was trimmed by 4 bases and the J gene end by 5 bases; junction bases not matched to a gene: 3. The CDR3 sequence is 14 residues long. CDR3 coding DNA: TGTGCCATCAGTGGGACTAGCGGGGACGACGAGCAGTACTTC. Encoded protein: CAISGTSGDDEQYF.

J is TRBJ1-1 and V is TRBV18, with D perhaps matching TRBD1 (5 bases). V was trimmed by 6 bases and J by 2 bases, leaving 13 bases between them. CDR3 length: 14 residues. Germline V gene sequence: CDR1 KGHSH, CDR2 LQKENI. The DNA of the CDR3 is TGTGCCAGCTCGCAGATAACAGGAAACACTGAAGCTTTCTTT. Amino acid sequence: CASSQITGNTEAFF.

The CDR3 protein is CASSLASGGRTDTQYF. The CDR3, as DNA: TGTGCCAGCAGCTTAGCTTCGGGAGGGAGGACAGATACGCAGTATTTT. The chain links TRBV11-1 to TRBJ2-3; 8 bases fit TRBD2. The CDR3 covers 16 residues. Germline loops: CDR1 SGHAT, CDR2 FQDESV (reference sequence). V was pared by 0 bases and J by 3 bases, with 5 bases of the junction left unmatched.

The chain couples TRBV7-9 to TRBJ1-1; D may be TRBD1 (5 bases). There are 17 residues in the CDR3. The V end was cut by 1 base, the J end by 2 bases, with 17 bases between. The V gene's germline CDR1 is SEHNR and CDR2 FQNEAQ (reference sequence). The CDR3 coding sequence is TGTGCCAGCAGCTTAGTCCCGTCCAGGGTTTCCAACACTGAAGCTTTCTTT. It translates to CASSLVPSRVSNTEAFF.